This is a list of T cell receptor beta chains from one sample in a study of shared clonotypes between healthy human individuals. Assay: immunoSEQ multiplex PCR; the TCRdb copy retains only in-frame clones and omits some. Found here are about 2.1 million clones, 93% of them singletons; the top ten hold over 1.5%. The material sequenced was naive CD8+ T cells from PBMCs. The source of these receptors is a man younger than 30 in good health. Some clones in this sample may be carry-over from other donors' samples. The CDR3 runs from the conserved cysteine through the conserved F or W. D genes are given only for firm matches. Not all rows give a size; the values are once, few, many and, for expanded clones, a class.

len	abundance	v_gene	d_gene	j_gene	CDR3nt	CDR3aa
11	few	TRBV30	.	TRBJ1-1	TGTGCCTGGAGTGGGGGAGAAGAAGCTTTCTTT	CAWSGGEEAFF
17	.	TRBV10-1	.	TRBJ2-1	TGCGCCAGCGCGGAGGACTATAAGGCAGTTGCGTCCTGGGAGCAGTTCTTC	CASAEDYKAVASWEQFF
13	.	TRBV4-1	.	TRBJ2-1	TGCGCCAGCAGCCTTGCGGTTGTCAATGAGCAGTTCTTC	CASSLAVVNEQFF
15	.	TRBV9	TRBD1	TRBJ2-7	TGTGCCAGCAGCGGAGACAGGGGACCTTACTACGAGCAGTACTTC	CASSGDRGPYYEQYF
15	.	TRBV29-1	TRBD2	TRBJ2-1	TGCAGCACCCGGTCCACTAGCGGGAATTACAATGAGCAGTTCTTC	CSTRSTSGNYNEQFF
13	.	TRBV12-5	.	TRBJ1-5	TGTGCTAGTGCGGAGAGCTTTAATCAGCCCCAGCATTTT	CASAESFNQPQHF
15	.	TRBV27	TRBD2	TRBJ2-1	TGTGCCAGCAGTGAACTAGCGGCCCCCTACAATGAGCAGTTCTTC	CASSELAAPYNEQFF
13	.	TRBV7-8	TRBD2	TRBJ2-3	TGTGCCAGCAGCCTTGTAGCGGGCCCTACGCAGTATTTT	CASSLVAGPTQYF
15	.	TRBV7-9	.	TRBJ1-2	TGTGCCAGCAGCCCCGGACAGCTCAATAACTATGGCTACACCTTC	CASSPGQLNNYGYTF
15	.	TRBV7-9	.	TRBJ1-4	TGTGCCAGCGGCTTACCCGACACGTGGGATGAAAAACTGTTTTTT	CASGLPDTWDEKLFF
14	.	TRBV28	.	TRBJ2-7	TGTGCCAGCAGTTTAATGACGGGGGCCTACGAGCAGTACTTC	CASSLMTGAYEQYF
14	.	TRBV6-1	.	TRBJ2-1	TGTGCCAGCAGTTTTGGGACGCGCTACAATGAGCAGTTCTTC	CASSFGTRYNEQFF
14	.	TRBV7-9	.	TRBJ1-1	TGTGCCAGCAGTTCATTCCTACCAGGGGTTGAAGCTTTCTTT	CASSSFLPGVEAFF
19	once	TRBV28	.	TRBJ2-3	TGTGCCAGCAGTTTACTCACAGGATGGGGTTTATCTAGCACAGATACGCAGTATTTT	CASSLLTGWGLSSTDTQYF
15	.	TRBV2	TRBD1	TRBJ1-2	TGTGCCAGCAGTCCTTTGGGACAGGGGGCGACTGGCTACACCTTC	CASSPLGQGATGYTF
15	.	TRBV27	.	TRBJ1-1	TGTGCCAGCAGCGACCTCCCCGGACCGTTGACTGAAGCTTTCTTT	CASSDLPGPLTEAFF
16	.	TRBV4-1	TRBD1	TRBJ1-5	TGCGCCAGCAGCCAAGATTTTCGGACAGGACTCAGATCCCAGCATTTT	CASSQDFRTGLRSQHF
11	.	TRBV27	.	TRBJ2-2	TGTGCCAGTTCAGTCGCCGGGGAGCTGTTTTTT	CASSVAGELFF
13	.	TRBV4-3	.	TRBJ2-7	TGCGCCAGCAGCCAAGGGGACGGCTACGAGCAGTACTTC	CASSQGDGYEQYF
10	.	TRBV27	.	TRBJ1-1	TGTGCCAGCATGGGGACTGAAGCTTTCTTT	CASMGTEAFF
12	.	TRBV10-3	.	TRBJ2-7	TGTGCCATCAGTGAGTCTGGTAGCGAGCAGTACTTC	CAISESGSEQYF
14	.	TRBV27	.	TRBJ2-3	TGTGCCAGCAGTTTGACTCTGCCCCCAGATACGCAGTATTTT	CASSLTLPPDTQYF
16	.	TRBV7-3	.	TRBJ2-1	TGTGCCAGCAGCGTCGGACCCCCCCAACCCTACAATGAGCAGTTCTTC	CASSVGPPQPYNEQFF
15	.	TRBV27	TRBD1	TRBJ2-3	TGTGCCAGCAGTTGGGGACAGGGGTCTGCAGATACGCAGTATTTT	CASSWGQGSADTQYF
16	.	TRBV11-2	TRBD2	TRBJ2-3	TGTGCCAGCAGCTTAGGGCTAGCGGCCCCCACAGATACGCAGTATTTT	CASSLGLAAPTDTQYF
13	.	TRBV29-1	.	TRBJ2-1	TGCAGCGTTGAAGGGATTACCTACAATGAGCAGTTCTTC	CSVEGITYNEQFF
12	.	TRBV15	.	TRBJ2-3	TGTGCCACCAGCAGAGACCGGGGTACGCAGTATTTT	CATSRDRGTQYF
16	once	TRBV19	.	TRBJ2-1	TGTGCCAGTAGTAAGGCCCGACTAGTTGCTTTCAATGAGCAGTTCTTC	CASSKARLVAFNEQFF
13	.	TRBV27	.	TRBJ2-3	TGTGCCAGCAGTTCCCTAAGCACAGATACGCAGTATTTT	CASSSLSTDTQYF
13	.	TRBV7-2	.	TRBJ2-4	TGTGCCAGCAGCTTACTAGATAACCACATTCAGTACTTC	CASSLLDNHIQYF
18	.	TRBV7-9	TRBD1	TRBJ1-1	TGTGCCAGCAGCCCTAGGCCGGGACAGGGTGCAGTCGTAGCTGAAGCTTTCTTT	CASSPRPGQGAVVAEAFF
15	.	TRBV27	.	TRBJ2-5	TGTGCCAGCAGTTTATCGTCGTGGGGGTCGGAGACCCAGTACTTC	CASSLSSWGSETQYF
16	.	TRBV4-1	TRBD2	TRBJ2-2	TGCGCCAGCAGCCCTCCCAAGCGGGAGAACACCGGGGAGCTGTTTTTT	CASSPPKRENTGELFF
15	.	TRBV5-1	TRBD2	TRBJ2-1	TGCGCCAGCAGCTTAGGACTAGCGGGAGTCAGTGAGCAGTTCTTC	CASSLGLAGVSEQFF
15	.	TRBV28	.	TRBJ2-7	TGTGCCAGCAGTTTATTTCGGTCGGATCCCTACGAGCAGTACTTC	CASSLFRSDPYEQYF
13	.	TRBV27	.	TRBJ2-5	TGTGCCAGCAGTTTGGTGTACCAAGAGACCCAGTACTTC	CASSLVYQETQYF
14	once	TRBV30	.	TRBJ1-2	TGTGCCTGGAGTGTAGGGCAGACCAACTATGGCTACACCTTC	CAWSVGQTNYGYTF
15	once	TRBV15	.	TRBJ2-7	TGTGCCACCAGCAGAGATTGGGGGGAGTACTACGAGCAGTACTTC	CATSRDWGEYYEQYF
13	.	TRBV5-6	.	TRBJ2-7	TGTGCCAGCAGCTTGTACAGTTCCTACGAGCAGTACTTC	CASSLYSSYEQYF
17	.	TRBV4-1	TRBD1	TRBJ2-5	TGCGCCAGCAGCCACCCAGTTGCCGGGACAGCTAAGGAGACCCAGTACTTC	CASSHPVAGTAKETQYF
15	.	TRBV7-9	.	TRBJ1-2	TGTGCCAGCAGCTACTCCCAGCTTACTAACTATGGCTACACCTTC	CASSYSQLTNYGYTF
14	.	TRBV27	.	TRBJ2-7	TGTGCCACCAGAGTGCGGGACAGCCACTACGAGCAGTACTTC	CATRVRDSHYEQYF
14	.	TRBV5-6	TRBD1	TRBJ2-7	TGTGCCAGCAGCTTCGCCAGGGGGCTCAACGAGCAGTACTTC	CASSFARGLNEQYF
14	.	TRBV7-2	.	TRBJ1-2	TGTGCCAGCAGCTTATTGACAGGCGACTATGGCTACACCTTC	CASSLLTGDYGYTF
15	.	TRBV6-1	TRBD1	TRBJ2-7	TGTGCCAGCAGTGAAGCGGGGGACAGCTCCTACGAGCAGTACTTC	CASSEAGDSSYEQYF
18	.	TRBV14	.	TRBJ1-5	TGTGCCAGCAGCCAACCTTGGGGAGGTAAGGACTCAAATCAGCCCCAGCATTTT	CASSQPWGGKDSNQPQHF